This TCR beta chain was sequenced for a study of T cells in localized non-small cell lung cancer. Study conclusions and caveats: Among the top 100 tumor clones, a median about 60 appeared in adjacent lung.

The germline V gene encodes CDR1 SGHNT and CDR2 YYREEE (reference sequence). V lost 0 bases and J lost 3, with 13 bases in between. CDR3 size: 17 residues. Measured with immunoSEQ multiplex PCR; TCRdb has only the in-frame clones, and not every one. There are about 26,000 clones in the sample; around four fifths occur only once, and roughly 4.3% lies in the top ten. On this clone: Antigen unknown.

The specimen was peripheral blood, collected before any cancer treatment. This receptor was obtained from a woman aged 35 to 75 with stage I lung adenocarcinoma. The gene calls are TRBV5-4 and TRBJ1-6, with D tentatively TRBD1 (5 bases). As DNA, the CDR3 is TGTGCCAGCAGCTTGGGAGCTCCGGGGGTCTATAATTCACCCCTCCACTTT. As protein: CASSLGAPGVYNSPLHF.